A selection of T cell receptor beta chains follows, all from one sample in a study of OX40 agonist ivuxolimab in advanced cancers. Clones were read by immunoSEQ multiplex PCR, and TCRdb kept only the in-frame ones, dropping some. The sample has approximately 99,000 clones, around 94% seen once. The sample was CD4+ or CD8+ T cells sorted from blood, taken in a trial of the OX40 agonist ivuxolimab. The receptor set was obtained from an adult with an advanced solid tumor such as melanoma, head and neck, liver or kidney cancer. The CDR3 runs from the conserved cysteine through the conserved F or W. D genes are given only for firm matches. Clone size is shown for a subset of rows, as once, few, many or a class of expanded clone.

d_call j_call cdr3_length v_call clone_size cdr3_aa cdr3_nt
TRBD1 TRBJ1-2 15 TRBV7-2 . CASSLGQGATFGYTF TGTGCCAGCAGCTTAGGCCAGGGGGCCACCTTTGGCTACACCTTC
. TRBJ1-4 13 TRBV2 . CASAGGSGEKLFF TGTGCCAGCGCGGGGGGCTCGGGTGAAAAACTGTTTTTT
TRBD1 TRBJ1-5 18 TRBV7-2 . CASSSNRGTGISNQPQHF TGTGCCAGCAGCTCCAATCGGGGGACAGGGATAAGCAATCAGCCCCAGCATTTT
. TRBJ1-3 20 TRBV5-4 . CASSRWNSWGVSSSGNTIYF TGTGCCAGCAGTCGTTGGAATTCTTGGGGGGTTTCGAGCTCTGGAAACACCATATATTTT
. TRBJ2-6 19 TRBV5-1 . CASSLRWHSILSGANVLTF TGCGCCAGCAGCTTGAGGTGGCACTCGATTCTCTCTGGGGCCAACGTCCTGACTTTC
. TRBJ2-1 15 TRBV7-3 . CASSPRGGGYNEQFF TGTGCCAGCAGCCCGAGGGGGGGAGGCTACAATGAGCAGTTCTTC
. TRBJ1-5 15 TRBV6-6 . CASSYPGVSNQPQHF TGTGCCAGCAGTTACCCCGGCGTTAGCAATCAGCCCCAGCATTTT
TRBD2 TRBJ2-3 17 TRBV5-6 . CASSSPGLAGVVDTQYF TGTGCCAGCAGCTCACCCGGACTAGCGGGAGTCGTAGATACGCAGTATTTT
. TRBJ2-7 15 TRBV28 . CASSLSGARFDEQYF TGTGCCAGCAGTTTATCAGGGGCCCGTTTCGACGAGCAGTACTTC
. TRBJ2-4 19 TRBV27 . CASSLQTYTGRLAKNIQYF TGTGCCAGCAGTTTACAGACCTATACAGGACGGCTAGCCAAAAACATTCAGTACTTC
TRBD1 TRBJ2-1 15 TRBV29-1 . CSVESPGQDNNEQFF TGCAGCGTTGAGAGTCCGGGACAGGATAACAATGAGCAGTTCTTC
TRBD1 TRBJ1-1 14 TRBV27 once CASSVAGGYTEAFF TGTGCCAGCAGTGTGGCAGGGGGTTATACTGAAGCTTTCTTT
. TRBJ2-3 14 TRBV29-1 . CSVASREPTDTQYF TGCAGCGTGGCATCCAGGGAGCCCACAGATACGCAGTATTTT
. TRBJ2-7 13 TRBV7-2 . CASSLVPGGEQYF TGTGCCAGCAGCTTAGTTCCTGGGGGTGAGCAGTACTTC
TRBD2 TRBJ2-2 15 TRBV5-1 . CASSLAASGAGELFF TGCGCCAGCAGCTTGGCGGCTAGCGGGGCCGGGGAGCTGTTTTTT
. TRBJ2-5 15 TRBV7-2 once CASSNGQPLYETQYF TGTGCCAGCAGCAACGGACAGCCCCTCTATGAGACCCAGTACTTC
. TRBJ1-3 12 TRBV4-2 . CASSHSGNTIYF TGTGCCAGCAGTCACTCTGGAAACACCATATATTTT
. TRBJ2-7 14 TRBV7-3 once CASSLGTGSYEQYF TGTGCCAGCAGCTTAGGGACCGGGTCCTACGAGCAGTACTTC
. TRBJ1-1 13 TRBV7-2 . CASSLAGAGEAFF TGTGCCAGCAGCTTAGCGGGGGCAGGAGAAGCTTTCTTT
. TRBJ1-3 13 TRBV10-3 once CAIRDSSGNTIYF TGTGCCATCAGAGACAGCTCTGGAAACACCATATATTTT
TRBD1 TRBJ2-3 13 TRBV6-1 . CASGTAKRDTQYF TGTGCCAGCGGGACAGCTAAAAGGGATACGCAGTATTTT
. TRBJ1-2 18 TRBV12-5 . CASGLVRPSTGLIYGYTF TGTGCTAGTGGTTTGGTACGACCGTCGACGGGGCTTATATATGGCTACACCTTC
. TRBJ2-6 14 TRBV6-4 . CASSDSYGANVLTF TGTGCCAGCAGTGACTCGTATGGGGCCAACGTCCTGACTTTC
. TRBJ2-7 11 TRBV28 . CASNDWGEQYF TGTGCCAGCAATGATTGGGGAGAGCAGTACTTC
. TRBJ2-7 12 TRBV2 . CASSESGYEQYF TGTGCCAGCAGTGAGTCAGGGTACGAGCAGTACTTC
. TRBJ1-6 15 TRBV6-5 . CASSYAQTYNSPLHF TGTGCCAGCAGTTACGCACAGACCTATAATTCACCCCTCCACTTT
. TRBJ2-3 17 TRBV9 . CASSVGMTPASTDTQYF TGTGCCAGCAGCGTAGGAATGACGCCAGCAAGCACAGATACGCAGTATTTT
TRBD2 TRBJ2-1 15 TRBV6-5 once CASSSSGTTYNEQFF TGTGCCAGCAGTTCATCCGGGACTACCTACAATGAGCAGTTCTTC
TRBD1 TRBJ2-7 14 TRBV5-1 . CASSLVQGAGEQYF TGCGCCAGCAGCTTGGTCCAGGGGGCGGGTGAGCAGTACTTC
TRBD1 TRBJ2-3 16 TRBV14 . CASSQYRGEITDTQYF TGTGCCAGCAGCCAATACAGGGGCGAGATCACAGATACGCAGTATTTT
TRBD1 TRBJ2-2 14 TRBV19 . CASRWTGVGGELFF TGTGCCAGTAGGTGGACAGGGGTTGGCGGGGAGCTGTTTTTT
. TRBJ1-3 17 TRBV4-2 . CASSQEVATGPGNTIYF TGTGCCAGCAGCCAAGAAGTCGCGACAGGTCCTGGAAACACCATATATTTT
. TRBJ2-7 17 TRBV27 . CASSGSTGRVNSYEQYF TGTGCCAGCAGCGGAAGCACGGGACGCGTCAACTCCTACGAGCAGTACTTC
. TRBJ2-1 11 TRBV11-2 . CASGSYNEQFF TGTGCCAGCGGGTCCTACAATGAGCAGTTCTTC
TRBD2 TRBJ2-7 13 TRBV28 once CASSRREVREQYF TGTGCCAGCAGCCGTCGGGAGGTGAGAGAGCAGTACTTC
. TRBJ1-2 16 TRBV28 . CASSGTGILMFYGYTF TGTGCCAGCAGTGGCACAGGGATTCTTATGTTCTATGGCTACACCTTC
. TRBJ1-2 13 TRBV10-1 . CASSESAASGYTF TGCGCCAGCAGTGAGTCGGCGGCGAGTGGCTACACCTTC
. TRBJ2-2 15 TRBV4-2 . CASSPGSGGRGELFF TGTGCCAGCAGCCCTGGTTCCGGGGGTCGGGGGGAGCTGTTTTTT
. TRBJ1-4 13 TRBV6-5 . CASTARENEKLFF TGTGCCAGCACCGCCCGGGAGAATGAAAAACTGTTTTTT
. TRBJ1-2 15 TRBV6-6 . CASREIQASPHGYTF TGTGCCAGCAGAGAGATACAGGCCTCACCCCATGGCTACACCTTC
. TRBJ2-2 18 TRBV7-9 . CASSLVRPTGGRTGELFF TGTGCCAGCAGCTTAGTCCGTCCGACCGGCGGACGCACCGGGGAGCTGTTTTTT
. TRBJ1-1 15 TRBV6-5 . CASSYSTTGDTEAFF TGTGCCAGCAGTTATTCGACGACGGGGGACACTGAAGCTTTCTTT
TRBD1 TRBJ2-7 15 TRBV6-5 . CASSYSGTGVREQYF TGTGCCAGCAGTTACTCCGGGACAGGAGTCCGCGAGCAGTACTTC
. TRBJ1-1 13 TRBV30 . CAWSVLGGGEAFF TGTGCCTGGAGTGTACTTGGGGGGGGTGAGGCTTTCTTT
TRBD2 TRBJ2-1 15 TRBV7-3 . CASSPRLALYNEQFF TGTGCCAGCAGCCCTCGACTAGCCCTATACAATGAGCAGTTCTTC
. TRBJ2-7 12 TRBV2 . CASRWVNYEQYF TGTGCCAGCAGGTGGGTCAACTACGAGCAGTACTTC
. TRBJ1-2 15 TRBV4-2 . CASSQWTVANYGYTF TGTGCCAGCAGCCAATGGACAGTAGCTAACTATGGCTACACCTTC
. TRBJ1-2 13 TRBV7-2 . CASSLAQGDGYTF TGTGCCAGCAGCTTAGCGCAGGGTGATGGCTACACCTTC
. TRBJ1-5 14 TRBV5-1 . CASSPGSSNQPQHF TGCGCCAGCAGCCCAGGGAGTAGCAATCAGCCCCAGCATTTT
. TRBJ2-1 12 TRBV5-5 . CASSLSGYEQFF TGTGCCAGCAGCTTATCGGGATATGAGCAGTTCTTC
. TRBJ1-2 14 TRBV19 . CASSDAGTNYGYTF TGTGCCAGTAGTGACGCCGGGACAAACTATGGCTACACCTTC
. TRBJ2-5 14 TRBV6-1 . CASSPGGNQETQYF TGTGCCAGCAGTCCTGGGGGCAACCAAGAGACCCAGTACTTC
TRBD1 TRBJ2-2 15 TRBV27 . CASSLSGTVAGELFF TGTGCCAGCAGTTTATCGGGGACAGTGGCCGGGGAGCTGTTTTTT
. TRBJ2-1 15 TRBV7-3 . CASSLARGHGNEQFF TGTGCCAGCAGCTTGGCGCGGGGACACGGGAATGAGCAGTTCTTC
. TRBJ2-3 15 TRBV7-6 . CASSLRTGTTDTQYF TGTGCCAGCAGCTTAAGAACAGGGACCACAGATACGCAGTATTTT
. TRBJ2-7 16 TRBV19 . CASSIGSSGHTYEQYF TGTGCCAGTAGTATCGGAAGTAGCGGACACACCTACGAGCAGTACTTC
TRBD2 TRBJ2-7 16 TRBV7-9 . CASSLRRLAGGPEQYF TGTGCCAGCAGCTTACGGCGGCTAGCGGGAGGCCCCGAGCAGTACTTC
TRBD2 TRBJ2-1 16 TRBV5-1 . CASSLGTSGAGDEQFF TGCGCCAGCAGCTTGGGGACTAGCGGGGCGGGGGATGAGCAGTTCTTC
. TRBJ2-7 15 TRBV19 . CASSTLGTSSYEQYF TGTGCCAGTAGTACCCTCGGGACATCAAGCTACGAGCAGTACTTC